Below, 27 T cell receptor beta chains from the same sample are listed, as sequenced in a study of CD8 T cells in ankylosing spondylitis. The study's findings and limits: Roughly eight highly homologous variants made up a TCR beta motif that seemed to typify ankylosing spondylitis blood.

Using its own MiXCR run on the 5' RACE reads, TCRdb lists one record per CDR3 protein. The table shows 350,000 to 550,000 distinct CDR3 sequences, with 25% to 30% occurring only once. These receptors' targets are unknown. Sequenced: blood, either unsorted or a sorted T cell fraction (not recorded which). All receptors come from a male donor with ankylosing spondylitis.

V usage is TRBV20-1 and J usage is TRBJ2-5; 12 positions match TRBD2. The CDR3 runs to 16 residues. Germline V CDR1 and CDR2: DFQATT, SNEGSKA (reference sequence). Unmatched junction bases numbered 6, after V lost 3 bases and J lost 1 base. CDR3 protein: CSASWTSGKLQETQYF. For the CDR3, the DNA is TGCAGTGCTAGCTGGACTAGCGGGAAACTCCAAGAGACCCAGTACTTC.

A few counts support this clonotype. V and J are TRBV5-1 and TRBJ2-3, with D hard to call. V lost 5 bases, J lost 3 bases, and 10 bases lay in between. This CDR3 contains 13 residues. Per germline, CDR1 SGHRS and CDR2 YFSETQ. The CDR3: CASRVLGTDTQYF. CDR3 DNA: TGCGCCAGCAGAGTCCTAGGAACAGATACGCAGTATTTT. Using reference TRBV5-1 and TRBJ2-3 for the parts outside the CDR3, the full variable domain is KAGVTQTPRYLIKTRGQQVTLSCSPISGHRSVSWYQQTPGQGLQFLFEYFSETQRNKGNFPGRFSGRQFSNSRSEMNVSTLELGDSALYLCASRVLGTDTQYFGPGTRLTVL.

This clonotype was counted only a few times. This chain uses TRBV12-3 or TRBV12-4 with TRBJ2-1; TRBD1 or TRBD2 may be the D gene (5 bases each). There are 17 residues in the CDR3. V was pared by 3 bases and J by 0 bases, with 15 bases between. CDR3 protein: CASSFGSGPSSYNEQFF. For the CDR3, the DNA is TGTGCCAGCAGTTTTGGGTCGGGACCAAGCTCCTACAATGAGCAGTTCTTC.

The sample holds a few counts of this clonotype. The V gene is TRBV24-1, the J gene TRBJ2-1; 14 bases are shared with TRBD2. Germline V gene sequence: CDR1 KGHDR, CDR2 SFDVKD. The V segment lost 9 bases and the J segment 0 bases; nucleotides outside the gene matches: 9. CDR3 length equals 18 residues. CDR3 in amino acids: CATSGLAGGANSYNEQFF. In DNA form, the CDR3 reads TGTGCCACCTCTGGACTAGCGGGAGGAGCCAACTCCTACAATGAGCAGTTCTTC.

V is TRBV7-8 and J is TRBJ2-2; TRBD2 matches 7 bases. Per germline, CDR1 SGHVS and CDR2 FQNEAQ. The V and J ends lost 3 bases and 6 bases, in that order; junction bases with no gene match: 1. The CDR3 runs to 13 residues. CDR3 sequence reads: CASSFGLAGELFF. The DNA of the CDR3 is TGTGCCAGCAGCTTCGGACTAGCCGGGGAGCTGTTTTTT.

This chain uses TRBV25-1 with TRBJ2-7; TRBD1 matches 8 bases. Germline CDR1 and CDR2: MGHDK and SYGVNS. Trimming took 4 bases from V and 4 from J; bases not matched to a gene: 6. The CDR3 runs 14 residues. DNA for the CDR3: TGTGCCAGCAGTGTTCCGGGACAGGTTTACGAGCAGTACTTC. Translation: CASSVPGQVYEQYF.

This clonotype was counted a single time. This chain joins TRBV27 and TRBJ2-1, with 9 bases aligning to TRBD2. The CDR3 covers 15 residues. J gave up 6 bases and V 1 base, and 4 bases lay outside the gene matches. The germline CDR1 and CDR2 sequences are MNHEY and SMNVEV (reference sequence). The DNA of the CDR3 is TGTGCCAGCAGTTTATTGGCTAGCGGGACCAATGAGCAGTTCTTC. Translation: CASSLLASGTNEQFF.

This clonotype has a handful of counts. The J gene is TRBJ2-1, the V gene TRBV20-1, with 7 bases fitting TRBD2. V trimming: 1 base; J trimming: 9 bases; junction bases outside the gene matches: 12. The CDR3 spans 15 residues. Germline CDR1 reads DFQATT; CDR2 reads SNEGSKA (reference sequence). Written as DNA, the CDR3 is TGCAGTGCTAGAGGTGTGGCGGGAGTCGGGGGTGAGCAGTTCTTC. Its protein is CSARGVAGVGGEQFF.

The rearrangement links TRBV27 to TRBJ1-1; TRBD1 matches at 8 bases. The CDR3 is 15 residues long. Germline values: CDR1 MNHEY, CDR2 SMNVEV (reference sequence). The V segment lost 0 bases and the J segment 5 bases; nucleotides outside the gene matches: 5. The CDR3 sequence is CASSLSAQGGTEAFF. In DNA form, the CDR3 reads TGTGCCAGCAGTTTATCTGCACAGGGGGGGACTGAAGCTTTCTTT.

This clonotype was observed a few times. Here the CDR3 reads CASSLTRDGNQPQHF. The CDR3 coding sequence is TGTGCCAGCAGCCTAACCAGGGATGGCAATCAGCCCCAGCATTTT. The V gene is TRBV7-2, the J gene TRBJ1-5, with D possibly being TRBD1 (5 bases). The CDR3 is 15 residues long. In germline, CDR1 is SGHTA, CDR2 FQGNSA. V was clipped by 5 bases and J by 2 bases, with 13 bases between them.

This clonotype was seen a few times. The chain's CDR3 is CASSPFRDRAFYEQYF. CDR3 DNA: TGTGCCAGCAGCCCTTTCCGGGACAGGGCATTCTACGAGCAGTACTTC. The genes are TRBV5-6 and TRBJ2-7, with 9 nucleotides matching TRBD1. V trimming: 4 bases; J trimming: 3 bases; junction bases outside the gene matches: 11. Germline CDR1 is SGHDT and CDR2 is YYEEEE. The CDR3 is 16 residues long. Based on the CDR3 plus reference TRBV5-6 and TRBJ2-7, the full variable domain is DAGVTQSPTHLIKTRGQQVTLRCSPKSGHDTVSWYQQALGQGPQFIFQYYEEEERQRGNFPDRFSGHQFPNYSSELNVNALLLGDSALYLCASSPFRDRAFYEQYFGPGTRLTVT.

The chain combines TRBV20-1 with TRBJ1-1; D uncertain. With 4 bases removed from V and 1 base from J, the gap between germline ends came to 16 bases. Germline assignment: CDR1 DFQATT and CDR2 SNEGSKA (reference sequence). This CDR3 spans 15 amino acids. The CDR3 reads CSAIPLVLGNTEAFF. The CDR3 region has the DNA TGCAGTGCTATCCCCCTGGTTCTGGGGAACACTGAAGCTTTCTTT.

This clonotype was counted a few times. J is TRBJ1-5 and V is TRBV2, with TRBD1 identical over 8 bases. V trimming: 8 bases; J trimming: 6 bases; junction bases outside the gene matches: 9. Per germline, CDR1 SNHLY and CDR2 FYNNEI. The CDR3 spans 14 residues. CDR3 protein: CASGGQVVSQPQHF. CDR3 DNA: TGTGCCAGCGGGGGACAGGTTGTTTCTCAGCCCCAGCATTTT. Full variable domain (remainder filled in from reference TRBV2 and TRBJ1-5): EPEVTQTPSHQVTQMGQEVILRCVPISNHLYFYWYRQILGQKVEFLVSFYNNEISEKSEIFDDQFSVERPDGSNFTLKIRSTKLEDSAMYFCASGGQVVSQPQHFGDGTRLSIL.

The chain links TRBV4-1 to TRBJ2-1; 15 nucleotides line up with TRBD2. V trimming: 0 bases; J trimming: 5 bases; junction bases outside the gene matches: 8. The CDR3 is made up of 19 amino acids. Germline CDR1 reads MGHRA; CDR2 reads YSYEKL. Here the CDR3 reads CASSQDLGLAGGTNNEQFF. CDR3 bases: TGCGCCAGCAGCCAAGATCTAGGACTAGCGGGAGGGACAAACAATGAGCAGTTCTTC.

This clonotype was observed a single time. This chain joins TRBV12-3 or TRBV12-4 and TRBJ2-7, with TRBD1 matching over 9 bases. The CDR3 covers 14 residues. The trim removed 5 bases at V and 5 bases at J, leaving 7 bases unmatched. In nucleotides, the CDR3 is TGTGCCAGCAGTCCAGGGGACAGGGCCGACGAGCAGTACGTC. Translated: CASSPGDRADEQYV.

The chain has TRBV9 and TRBJ1-6; TRBD1 is a possible D gene (5 bases). With 2 bases removed from V and 6 bases from J, the gap between germline ends came to 12 bases. Germline CDR1 reads SGDLS; CDR2 reads YYNGEE. This CDR3 contains 15 residues. This CDR3 is CASSVGQGGNSPLHF. Written as DNA, the CDR3 is TGTGCCAGCAGCGTGGGCCAGGGTGGTAATTCACCCCTCCACTTT.

The CDR3 here is CATRNRGENEQFF. The CDR3 nucleotides are TGTGCCACCAGGAATAGGGGCGAGAATGAGCAGTTCTTC. This chain joins TRBV4-2 and TRBJ2-1; perhaps TRBD1 as D (5 bases). The CDR3 spans 13 residues. Germline CDR1 LGHNA, CDR2 YNFKEQ. Trimming took off 10 bases at V and 7 bases at J, with 17 bases between the two ends.

The sample holds a few counts of this clonotype. V is TRBV29-1 and J is TRBJ2-7; D gene ambiguous. The V end was cut by 5 bases, the J end by 0 bases, with 8 bases between. The CDR3 is 12 amino acids. Germline V lookup: CDR1 SQVTM, CDR2 ANQGSEA. CDR3 DNA sequence: TGCAGCGTTTGGCAGGACTCCTACGAGCAGTACTTC. Its protein is CSVWQDSYEQYF.

This clonotype was detected a few times. The gene calls are TRBV5-1 and TRBJ1-4, with 9 bases fitting TRBD1. CDR3 size: 17 residues. Germline V CDR1 and CDR2: SGHRS, YFSETQ. V trimming: 3 bases; J trimming: 4 bases; junction bases outside the gene matches: 10. In nucleotides, the CDR3 is TGCGCCAGCAGCTCTTGGGGGACAGGGTTGGATAATGAAAAACTGTTTTTT. Its protein is CASSSWGTGLDNEKLFF. The complete variable domain, with remaining parts taken from reference TRBV5-1 and TRBJ1-4, reads KAGVTQTPRYLIKTRGQQVTLSCSPISGHRSVSWYQQTPGQGLQFLFEYFSETQRNKGNFPGRFSGRQFSNSRSEMNVSTLELGDSALYLCASSSWGTGLDNEKLFFGSGTQLSVL.

The chain is built from TRBV19 and TRBJ1-1; D gene unclear. CDR3 length equals 14 residues. The germline CDR1 and CDR2 sequences are LNHDA and SQIVND (reference sequence). Trimming stripped 3 bases from V and 1 base from J, with 9 bases between. The CDR3 reads CASSIGPTNTEAFF. CDR3 DNA: TGTGCCAGTAGTATCGGACCCACGAACACTGAAGCTTTCTTT. The full variable domain, completed using reference TRBV19 and TRBJ1-1, is DGGITQSPKYLFRKEGQNVTLSCEQNLNHDAMYWYRQDPGQGLRLIYYSQIVNDFQKGDIAEGYSVSREKKESFPLTVTSAQKNPTAFYLCASSIGPTNTEAFFGQGTRLTVV.

This clonotype was picked up a small number of times. The rearrangement links TRBV15 to TRBJ1-3; no firm D call. The CDR3 spans 13 residues. Per germline, CDR1 LNHNV and CDR2 YYDKDF (reference sequence). Trimming removed 0 bases from V and 6 bases from J, with 6 bases in between. This chain's CDR3 is CATSRDTSNTIYF. DNA for the CDR3: TGTGCCACCAGCAGAGACACCTCAAACACCATATATTTT.

This sequence joins TRBV14 and TRBJ1-1; possible D gene TRBD1, 6 bases. Trimming stripped 3 bases from V and 5 bases from J, with 19 bases between. The CDR3 totals 16 residues. CDR1 and CDR2 (germline): SGHDN, FVKESK. The CDR3 region has the DNA TGTGCCAGCAGCCAGTTGGGGGGGGCCGGTGGAACTGAAGCTTTCTTT. Protein product: CASSQLGGAGGTEAFF.

The sample holds a few counts of this clonotype. The chain carries TRBV7-8 and TRBJ2-1; D possibly uses TRBD1 or TRBD2 (7 bases each). The V and J ends lost 6 bases and 3 bases respectively, with 15 bases between them. Looked up from germline, CDR1 is SGHVS and CDR2 is FQNEAQ. The CDR3 extends over 15 amino acids. The CDR3 nucleotides are TGTGCCAGCAGTAGGGGGGGGACAGACTACAATGAGCAGTTCTTC. Translated: CASSRGGTDYNEQFF.

Ten or more counts support this clonotype. The J gene is TRBJ2-3, the V gene TRBV12-3 or TRBV12-4; perhaps TRBD2 as D (6 bases). The CDR3 totals 14 residues. V was shortened by 5 bases and J by 5 bases, with 14 bases between the two germline ends. DNA for the CDR3: TGTGCCAGCAGTCTAAGACCAGCGGGAGATACGCAGTATTTT. As protein: CASSLRPAGDTQYF.

This clonotype turned up a few times. The chain links TRBV20-1 to TRBJ1-4; the match to TRBD1 covers 10 bases. The length of the CDR3 is 15 residues. Germline lookup yields CDR1 DFQATT and CDR2 SNEGSKA (reference sequence). Trimming cost V 6 bases and J 3 bases; bases outside gene matches: 7. The CDR3 is CSAGGQGTANEKLFF. DNA of the CDR3: TGCAGTGCAGGGGGACAGGGGACGGCTAATGAAAAACTGTTTTTT.

The chain recombines TRBV21-1 with TRBJ2-5; the table's D call, TRBD2, has no DNA check behind it. TRBV21-1 is a listed pseudogene. The CDR3 contains 17 residues. The CDR3 DNA sequence: TGTGCCAGCAGCGAAACTAGCGGGAGAGGGATAAAAGAGACCCAGTACTTC. Protein sequence: CASSETSGRGIKETQYF.

As regards this clonotype: Being one base from a much bigger clone, this may be a read error. The rearrangement uses TRBV12-3 or TRBV12-4 and TRBJ1-1; TRBD1 might be the D (5 bases). CDR3 length: 11 residues. V dropped 6 bases and J dropped 8 bases, with 10 bases sitting between them. The CDR3 region is CASSPSGEAFF. The CDR3 DNA is TGTGCCAGCAGCCCTTCAGGGGAAGCTTTCTTT.